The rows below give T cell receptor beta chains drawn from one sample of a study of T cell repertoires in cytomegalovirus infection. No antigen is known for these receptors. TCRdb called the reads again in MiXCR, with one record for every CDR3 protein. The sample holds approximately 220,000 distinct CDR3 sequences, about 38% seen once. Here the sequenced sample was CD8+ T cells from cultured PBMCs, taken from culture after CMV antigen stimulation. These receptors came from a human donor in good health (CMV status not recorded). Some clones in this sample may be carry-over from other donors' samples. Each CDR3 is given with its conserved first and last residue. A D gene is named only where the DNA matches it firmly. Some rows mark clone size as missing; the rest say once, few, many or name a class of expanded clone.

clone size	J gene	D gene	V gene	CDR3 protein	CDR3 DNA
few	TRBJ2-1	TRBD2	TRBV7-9	CASSPASGRRLNEQFF	TGTGCCAGCAGCCCCGCTAGCGGGAGGCGGTTGAATGAGCAGTTCTTC
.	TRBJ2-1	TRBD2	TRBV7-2	CASSFLAGGGNEQFF	TGTGCCAGCAGCTTTCTAGCGGGAGGCGGCAATGAGCAGTTCTTC
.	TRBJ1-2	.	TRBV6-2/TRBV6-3	CASSYSIGRQLLLEGYTF	TGTGCCAGCAGTTACTCGATCGGAAGGCAGCTCCTGCTCGAAGGCTACACCTTC
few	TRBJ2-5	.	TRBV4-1	CASSQDGWHPETQYF	TGCGCCAGCAGCCAAGACGGTTGGCATCCAGAGACCCAGTACTTC
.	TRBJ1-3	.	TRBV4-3	CASSQMGLSGNTIYF	TGCGCCAGCAGCCAAATGGGCCTCTCTGGAAACACCATATATTTT
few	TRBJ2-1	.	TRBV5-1	CASSMSVYNEQFF	TGCGCCAGCAGTATGTCAGTCTACAATGAGCAGTTCTTC
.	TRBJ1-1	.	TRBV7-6	CASSLKGTEAFF	TGTGCCAGCAGCCTTAAGGGGACTGAAGCTTTCTTT
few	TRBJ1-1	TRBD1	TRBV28	CASSSHDRGTPEAFF	TGTGCCAGCAGTTCCCACGACAGGGGAACTCCTGAAGCTTTCTTT
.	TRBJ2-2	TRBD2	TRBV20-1	CSATATSGGPGGVLFF	TGCAGTGCCACAGCCACATCGGGAGGGCCCGGCGGGGTGCTGTTTTTT
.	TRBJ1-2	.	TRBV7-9	CASTGRYLYGYTF	TGTGCCAGCACAGGACGTTACCTCTATGGCTACACCTTC
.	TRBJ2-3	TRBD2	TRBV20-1	CSARDLLAGTDTQYF	TGCAGTGCTAGAGACCTACTAGCGGGGACAGATACGCAGTATTTT
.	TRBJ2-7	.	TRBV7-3	CASSLYRDGEQYF	TGTGCCAGCAGCTTATATCGGGACGGCGAGCAGTACTTC
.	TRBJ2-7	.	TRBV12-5	CASGPQGGYEQYF	TGTGCTAGTGGTCCCCAGGGGGGCTACGAGCAGTACTTC
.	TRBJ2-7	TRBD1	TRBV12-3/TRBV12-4	CASSFGAPGQGYEQYF	TGTGCCAGCAGTTTCGGGGCGCCGGGACAGGGGTACGAGCAGTACTTC
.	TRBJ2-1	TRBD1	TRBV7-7	CASSFRGRGRDEQFF	TGTGCCAGCAGCTTCAGGGGGCGCGGACGAGATGAGCAGTTCTTC